The T cell receptor beta chain under discussion was sequenced for a study of T cells in Graves' hyperthyroidism and ophthalmopathy. The CDR3 runs 19 residues. The J segment lost 5 bases and the V segment lost 4 bases, leaving 24 bases of the junction unmatched. Germline lookup yields CDR1 DFQATT and CDR2 SNEGSKA (reference sequence). This clonotype has more than one count but fewer than ten. Amplification targeted TCR beta CDR3 regions from RNA transcripts. The TCR CDR3 first-round RT-PCR relied on the HTBI primer set. Via MiXCR, TCRdb re-called the multiplex PCR reads, giving one row per CDR3 protein. The sample has about 400,000 distinct CDR3 sequences, roughly 25% seen once; the top ten hold around 79%.

This clonotype was sampled from a man aged 45-60 years with Graves' hyperthyroidism. The sequenced sample was blood. V is TRBV20-1 and J is TRBJ1-2; 8 bases are shared with TRBD1. DNA for the CDR3: TGCAGTGCTAAAGATCTTTCCGGGACAGGACAAAATTACCAGTATGGCTACACCTTC. Protein sequence: CSAKDLSGTGQNYQYGYTF.